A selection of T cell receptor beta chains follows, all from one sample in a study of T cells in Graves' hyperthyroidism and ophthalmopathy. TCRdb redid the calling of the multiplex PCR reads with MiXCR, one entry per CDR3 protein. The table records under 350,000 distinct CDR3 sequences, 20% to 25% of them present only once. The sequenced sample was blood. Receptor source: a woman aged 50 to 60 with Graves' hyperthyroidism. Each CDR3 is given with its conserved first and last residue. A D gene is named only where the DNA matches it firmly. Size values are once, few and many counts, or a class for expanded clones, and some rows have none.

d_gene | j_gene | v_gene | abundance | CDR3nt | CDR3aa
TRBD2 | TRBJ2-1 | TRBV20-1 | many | TGCAGTTGCCGTCAAGGCGGGGGGGCGGTTGAGCAGTTCTTC | CSCRQGGGAVEQFF
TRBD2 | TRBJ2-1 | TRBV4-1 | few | TGCGCCAGCAGCCAAGTACTAGCGGGAGGGGAGTTCTTC | CASSQVLAGGEFF
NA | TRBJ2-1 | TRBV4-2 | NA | TGTGCCAGCAGCCAAGGTGGACTAAGGGATGAGCAGTTCTTC | CASSQGGLRDEQFF
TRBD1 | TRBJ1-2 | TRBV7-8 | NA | TGTGCCAGCAGCTTAGCTGGACAGGGTGATCAAGGCTACACCTTC | CASSLAGQGDQGYTF
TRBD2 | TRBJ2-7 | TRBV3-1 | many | TGTGCCAGCAGCCAAGTGAGGACTAGCAACTACGAGCAGTACTTC | CASSQVRTSNYEQYF
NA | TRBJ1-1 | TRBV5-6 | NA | TGTGCCAGCAGCTTCGACAGGCTGTTTAACACTGAAGCTTTCTTT | CASSFDRLFNTEAFF
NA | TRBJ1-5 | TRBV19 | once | TGTGCCAGTATTCCCAAGTCCGGGCCAGTCTATCAGCCCCAGCATTTT | CASIPKSGPVYQPQHF
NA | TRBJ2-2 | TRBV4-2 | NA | TGTGCCAGCAGCCAAGATCGATCCGGGGAGCTGTTTTTT | CASSQDRSGELFF
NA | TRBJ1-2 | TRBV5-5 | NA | TGTGCCAGCAGCTTGTTGGCAGGGGATGTCGGCTACACCTTC | CASSLLAGDVGYTF
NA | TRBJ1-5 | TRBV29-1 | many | TGCAGCGTGGCAGGGGGCAATCAGCCCCAGCATTTT | CSVAGGNQPQHF
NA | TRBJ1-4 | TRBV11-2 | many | TGTGCCAGCAGCTTGGGCGGTTTCAATGAAAAACTGTTTTTT | CASSLGGFNEKLFF
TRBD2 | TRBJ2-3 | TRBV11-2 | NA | TGTGCCAGCAGCTTGGCTTGGCTAGCGGGAGCAGATACGCAGTATTTT | CASSLAWLAGADTQYF
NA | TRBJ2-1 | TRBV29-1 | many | TGCAGCGTACCGGGACGGACCTACAATGAGCAGTTCTTC | CSVPGRTYNEQFF
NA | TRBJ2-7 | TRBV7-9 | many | TGTGCCAGCAGTGAATTCGTGGGCAGGGCTTACGAGCAGTACTTC | CASSEFVGRAYEQYF
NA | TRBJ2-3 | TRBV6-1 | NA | TGTGCCAGCATGAGGGGCCTCACAGATACGCAGTATTTT | CASMRGLTDTQYF
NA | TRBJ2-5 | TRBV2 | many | TGTGCCAGCAGTGTGGATCTGTTCCAGGAGACCCAGTACTTC | CASSVDLFQETQYF
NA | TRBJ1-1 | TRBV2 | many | TGTGCCAGCAGAATGGAGACTGAAGCTTTCTTT | CASRMETEAFF
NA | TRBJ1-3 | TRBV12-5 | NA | TGTGCTAGTGGTTTATCAGGGTCTGGAAACACCATATATTTT | CASGLSGSGNTIYF
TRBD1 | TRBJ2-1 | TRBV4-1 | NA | TGCGCCAGCAGCCCCGAACAGGGGGCTTGGGGGCAGTTCTTC | CASSPEQGAWGQFF
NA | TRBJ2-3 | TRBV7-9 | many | TGTGCCAGCAGCTTTTTCAAGACTAGCACAGATACGCAGTATTTT | CASSFFKTSTDTQYF
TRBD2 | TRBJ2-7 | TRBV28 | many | TGTGCCACTCATCTAGCGGGAGTCGTCAACGAGCAGTACTTC | CATHLAGVVNEQYF
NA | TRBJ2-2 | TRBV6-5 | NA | TGTGCCAGCAGTTACGGAGGCGGGACGGCTCAGCGGGCCGGGGAGCTGTTTTTT | CASSYGGGTAQRAGELFF
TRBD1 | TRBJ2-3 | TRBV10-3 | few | TGTGCCATCAGGCTACAGGGGCGAGGAGATACGCAGTATTTT | CAIRLQGRGDTQYF
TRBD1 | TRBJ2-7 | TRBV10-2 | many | TGCGCCAGCCCGGGACAGAGATACGAGCAGTACTTC | CASPGQRYEQYF
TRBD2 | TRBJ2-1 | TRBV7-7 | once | TGTGCTAGCAGCCTAAGACTAGCGGGGGGGAGCTCCTACAATGAGCAGTTCTTC | CASSLRLAGGSSYNEQFF
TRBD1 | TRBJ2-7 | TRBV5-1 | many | TGCGCCAGCAGATTTCTCGACAGGGGATACGAGCAGTACTTC | CASRFLDRGYEQYF
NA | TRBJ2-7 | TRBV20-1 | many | TGCAGTGCTAGCCATAGGACGCCCGTGGGTTACGAGCAGTACTTC | CSASHRTPVGYEQYF
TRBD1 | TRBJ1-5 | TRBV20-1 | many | TGCAGTGCTAGAGGGGGACAGGGGGTCAATCAGCCCCAGCATTTT | CSARGGQGVNQPQHF
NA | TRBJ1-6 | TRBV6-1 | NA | TGTGCCAGCGCTTGGGGAAATAATTCACCCCTCCACTTT | CASAWGNNSPLHF
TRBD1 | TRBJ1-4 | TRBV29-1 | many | TGCAGCGTTGGGGGGGACAGTAAGGAAAAACTGTTTTTT | CSVGGDSKEKLFF
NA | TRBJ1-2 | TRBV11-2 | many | TGTGCCAGCAGCTCGTTCAAGGAAGGGGGATGGGGCTACACCTTC | CASSSFKEGGWGYTF
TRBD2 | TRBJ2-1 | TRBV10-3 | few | TGTGCCATCAGTGCGGGGGGGCCCAATGAGCAGTTCTTC | CAISAGGPNEQFF
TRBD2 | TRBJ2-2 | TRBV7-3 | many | TGTGCCAGCAGCTCGCTTTCAGTCCTCTCTAGCGGGAGAAGCGCGAACACCGGGGAGCTGTTTTTT | CASSSLSVLSSGRSANTGELFF
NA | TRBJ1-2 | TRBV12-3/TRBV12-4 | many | TGTGCCAGCAGTTTCAGGTCAGCGGGAGGCTACACCTTC | CASSFRSAGGYTF
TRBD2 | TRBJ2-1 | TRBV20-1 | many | TGCAGTGCTACGGGACTAGCGGGAGCCCCCTCCAATGAGCAGTTCTTC | CSATGLAGAPSNEQFF
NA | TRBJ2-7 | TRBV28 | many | TGTGCCAGCAGTGACAGGTTCTCCTACGAGCAGTACTTC | CASSDRFSYEQYF
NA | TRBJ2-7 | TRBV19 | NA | TGTGCCAGTAGTCTCCGGGACCCGGTACGGCACGAGCAGTACTTC | CASSLRDPVRHEQYF
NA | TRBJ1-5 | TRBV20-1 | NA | TGCAGTGCTAGAAGGGGGGGCTATCAGCCCCAGCATTTT | CSARRGGYQPQHF
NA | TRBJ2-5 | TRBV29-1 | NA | TGCAGCGTCGGACCGGGAGAGACCCAGTACTTC | CSVGPGETQYF
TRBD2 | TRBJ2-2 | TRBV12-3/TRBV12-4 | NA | TGTGCCAGCAGTTTGTGGGAGCGGGAGGCCGACACCGGGGAGCTGTTTTTT | CASSLWEREADTGELFF
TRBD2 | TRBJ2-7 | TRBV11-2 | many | TGTGCCAGCAGCTTAGCTAGCGGGAGACTCACCTACGAGCAGTACTTC | CASSLASGRLTYEQYF
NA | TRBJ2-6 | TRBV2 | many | TGTGCCAGCCGACAGCAGGGGAAGGCGACCGGGGCCAACGTCCTGACTTTC | CASRQQGKATGANVLTF
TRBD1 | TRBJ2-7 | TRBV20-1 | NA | TGCAGTGCTAGACCTATAGGACAGGGTGCCCACGAGCAGTACTTC | CSARPIGQGAHEQYF
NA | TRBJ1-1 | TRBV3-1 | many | TGTGCCAGCAGCCCAGGCTTAGTAACCAACACTGAAGCTTTCTTT | CASSPGLVTNTEAFF
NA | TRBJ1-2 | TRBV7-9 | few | TGTGCCAGTAGAACGGGGTCTGGCTACACCTTC | CASRTGSGYTF
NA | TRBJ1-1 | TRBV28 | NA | TGTGCCAGCGAATCAGGGGACACTGAAGCTTTCTTT | CASESGDTEAFF
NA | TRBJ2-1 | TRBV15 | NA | TGTGCCACCAGAGGTGGGGTCAGCTACAATGAGCAGTTCTTC | CATRGGVSYNEQFF
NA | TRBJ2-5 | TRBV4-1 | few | TGCGCCAGCAGCCAAGTTTCCGGTGAAGAGACCCAGTACTTC | CASSQVSGEETQYF
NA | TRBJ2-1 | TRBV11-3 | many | TGTGCCAGCAGCTTAGTTGTGACTAGTGCGATCAATGAGCAGTTCTTC | CASSLVVTSAINEQFF
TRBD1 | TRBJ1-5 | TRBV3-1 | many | TGTGCCAGCAGCCTACAGGGGACCCAGCCCCAGCATTTT | CASSLQGTQPQHF
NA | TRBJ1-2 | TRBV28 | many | TGTGCCAGCAGTCCCCTCGGGTTTGGCTACACCTTC | CASSPLGFGYTF
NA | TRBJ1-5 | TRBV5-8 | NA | TGTGCCAGCAGCTTTTTAGAACCGGACAGTTATAGCAATCAGCCCCAGCATTTT | CASSFLEPDSYSNQPQHF
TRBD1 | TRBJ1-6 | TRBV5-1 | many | TGCGCCAGCAGCTGGGGACAGGCCCAAAATTCACCCCTCCACTTT | CASSWGQAQNSPLHF
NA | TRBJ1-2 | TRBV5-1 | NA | TGCGCCAGCAGCCGGGTGGCGGGTGGCTACACCTTC | CASSRVAGGYTF
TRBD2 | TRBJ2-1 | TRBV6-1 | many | TGTGCCAGCAGTGAAGAAATGCTCCTAGCGGGAAATGAGCAGTTCTTC | CASSEEMLLAGNEQFF
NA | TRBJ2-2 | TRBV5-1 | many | TGCGCCAGCAGCCCGTTTGCCACCGGGGAGCTGTTTTTT | CASSPFATGELFF